This TCR beta chain was observed in a study of blood T cells in healthy people across ages (dated by TCRdb to the mid-2010s). Study-wide context: In model experiments, roughly one uniquely barcoded TCR beta cDNA molecule per two T cells was captured by template switching. The study measured age-related changes in TCR beta repertoire diversity using deep sequencing normalized with unique cDNA molecular identifiers. Four age groups were formed from the donors: young (average 16 years), middle-aged (just under 40), aged (around 62) and long-lived (around 82). Using the same blood draw, the study looked at two additional independent replicas of 1 million unique cDNA reads for two donors, one aged 18 to 29 and the other aged 80 or older. Study-wide findings and limitations: The CMV infection status of donors was not known, potentially confounding age-related changes in expanded clonotypes. Observed TCR beta diversity per million T cells fell roughly linearly with age, and a significant reduction was already apparent by age roughly 40. Since profiling was done on bulk unsorted PBMCs, naive and antigen-experienced compartments could not be conclusively compared. Estimates of total diversity from one million sequenced T cells were regarded as lower bounds and underestimates. Observed TCR beta diversity correlated strongly with the percentage of naive T cells measured by flow cytometry. Compared with the aged group, more naive CD4+ T cells, fewer expanded clones and increased TCR diversity were shown by the long-lived group, suggesting age selection.

The roughly 37 donors, aged about 6 to 95 years, were systemically healthy Caucasian individuals from Russia. Each donor gave ten milliliters of peripheral blood, collected into EDTA-treated Vacutainer tubes. Ficoll-Paque density-gradient centrifugation was used to isolate PBMCs, with at least 6 million obtained per sample. Total RNA, at least 6 micrograms per sample, was extracted from PBMCs with Trizol reagent. For every donor, flow cytometry on a PBMC aliquot measured the percentage of naive CD45RAhigh/CD27high T cells. In its sample, this clonotype was seen a few times. No cognate antigen has been identified for it. No much larger clone is present one base from it, and per-base qualities are unavailable. V loses 5 bases of germline sequence and J loses 6 bases, and the interval between the two ends is 18 bases. The CDR3 starts with the cysteine, ends with the phenylalanine, and has 15 residues. Kept here is only the CDR3 DNA, which spans 45 bases and is read in frame from base 1. Per the germline V gene (reference sequence), SEHNR is the CDR1 and FQNEAQ is the CDR2.

Receptors were amplified or captured by 5' RACE. The reads were generated on an Illumina HiSeq 2500. The second PCR ran for about 7 to 11 cycles and used a J-beta primer mix along with a sample-barcoded 5' primer. A template-switch 5' adaptor carrying 12 random nucleotides introduced a unique molecular identifier onto each TCR beta cDNA molecule. At least 2.5 million CDR3-containing paired-end reads were obtained from each sample. All of the RNA was converted into first-strand cDNA using the Mint cDNA synthesis kit, with a TRBC-specific oligonucleotide serving as the primer. Following uracil-DNA glycosylase treatment, all cDNA underwent a first 18-cycle PCR with the universal primers M1SS and BC2_uni_R. The authors' analysis ran thus. For normalization, 1 million high-quality reads were randomly selected from each sample, with every read carrying a distinct molecular identifier. Instead of being binned into consensus sequences, reads that shared molecular identifiers were thrown out. MiTCR, with a Q25 quality threshold and the strictest error-elimination algorithm, was used for CDR3 identification, clonotype clustering and error correction. A nonparametric unseen species model using Euler transformation provided a lower-bound estimate of total TCR beta diversity. TCRdb reprocessing: public reads trimmed at Q25 with fastp, clones called with MiXCR, in-frame beta chains kept. Rows with a matching CDR3 protein are joined into one entry that keeps the most common DNA and genes. Here the V and J calls rest on TCRdb's processing, not on the authors' analysis. For this sample there are around 1,000,000 distinct CDR3 sequences; about 25% appear just once. Less than 0.85% of the sample comes from the top ten.

The data also belong to a second study, concerning T cells of mothers and their children. Taken from the second paper: Nine systemically healthy Caucasian individuals, comprising three mothers and their six children, were included as donors. cDNA synthesis used all of the extracted RNA, with 1.5 ug of RNA in each 15 ul reaction. In the second PCR, sample barcodes and 2-4 random nucleotides were introduced via the M1S primer. Over 8.5 million TCR beta CDR3 reads were obtained for each mother, and 2.5 million to 3 million reads were obtained for each child. Thymic selection similarly shapes TCR recombination output in related and unrelated pairs, with minor effect from inherited differences. Normalized repertoire overlap in related mother-child pairs was always slightly higher than in unrelated mother-child pairs, but the difference was never significant. With a sensitivity of approximately 93 clones per million clonotypes, no persistent microchimeric T cell clones were detected. Deep NGS was used in the study to compare the TCR beta repertoires of mothers and children and to look for features that separate related mother-child pairs from unrelated individuals. On average, the children were roughly 11 +/- 4 years old, while the mothers were around 42 +/- 4 years old. Libraries were sequenced on Illumina HiSeq 2000 with 100+100 nt paired-end reads after adapter ligation with NEBNext reagents. To avoid cross-contamination, the mother libraries and the child libraries were prepared a month apart and sequenced in separate runs. For each donor, somewhere between about 500,000 and 2,000,000 distinct TCR beta clonotypes were identified. Naive TCR beta clonotypes were estimated from low-frequency clonotypes matched to each donor's FACS-determined naive share, without sorting.

The sample consisted of blood. The receptor was derived from a girl aged 2 to 9 in good health. The sequence joins TRBV7-9 to TRBJ2-3, and TRBD2 may be the D gene, going by 6 matching bases. The CDR3 here reads CASSLNLALGDTQYF. Here is the DNA: TGTGCCAGCAGCCTAAATCTAGCGCTGGGGGATACGCAGTATTTT.